This TCR beta chain is drawn from a study of T cell clonality in common variable immunodeficiency. Study-level results: Fewer deletions and N-nucleotide insertions were reportedly seen in common variable immunodeficiency TCR beta sequences.

Each donor provided about 5 to 9 ml of heparinized whole blood. V was trimmed by 4 bases and J by 1 base, leaving 8 bases between them. The CDR3 is made up of 14 amino acids. CDR1 is WSHSY and CDR2 is SAAADI in the germline V gene. Assay used: immunoSEQ multiplex PCR; TCRdb lists only in-frame clones, some missing. The sample yields around 45,000 clones, without any singletons. This clone was recorded at least ten times. The antigen remains unidentified. The read ends 3 residues shy of where the CDR3 ends; the end is completed using the germline J gene. The source is a person aged 18-69 years in good health. The chain combines TRBV10-2 with TRBJ1-5; D is unresolved. Sequencing was performed on peripheral blood mononuclear cells. The CDR3 bases that were read are TGCGCCAGCAGTGGTGACACAAGCAATCAGCCC. Encoded protein: CASSGDTSNQP. The CDR3 in full is CASSGDTSNQPQHF.